This T cell receptor beta chain is drawn from a study of neurological immune-mediated disorders. From germline, CDR1 is MGHRA and CDR2 YSYEKL. The CDR3 has 15 amino acids. The V gene end was trimmed by 6 bases and the J gene end by 5 bases; junction bases not matched to a gene: 5. This clonotype has ten or more counts. With 10-nucleotide random UMIs, 5'RACE was used to make the cDNA. TCRdb analysed the 5' RACE reads with MiXCR anew, one entry per CDR3 protein. The table lists tens of thousands of distinct CDR3 sequences, roughly 23% of them singletons. The clonotype comes from a woman aged 70-85 years in good health. This chain links TRBV4-1 with TRBJ2-2; 11 bases fit TRBD1. The material sequenced was PBMCs. DNA for the CDR3: TGCGCCAGCAGACAGGACAGGGGGCGTACCGGGGAGCTGTTTTTT. This codes for CASRQDRGRTGELFF.